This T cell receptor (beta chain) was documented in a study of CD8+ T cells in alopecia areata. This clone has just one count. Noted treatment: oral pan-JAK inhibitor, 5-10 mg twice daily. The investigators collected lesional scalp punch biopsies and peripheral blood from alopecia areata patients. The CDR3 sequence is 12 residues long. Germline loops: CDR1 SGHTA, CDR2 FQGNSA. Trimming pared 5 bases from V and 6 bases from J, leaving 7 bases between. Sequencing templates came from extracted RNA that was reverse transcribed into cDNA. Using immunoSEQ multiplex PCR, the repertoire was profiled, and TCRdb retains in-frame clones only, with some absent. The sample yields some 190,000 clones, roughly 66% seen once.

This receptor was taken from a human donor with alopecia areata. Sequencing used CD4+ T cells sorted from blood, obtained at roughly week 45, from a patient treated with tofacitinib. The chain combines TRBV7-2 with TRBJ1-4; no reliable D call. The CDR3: CASSQSYEKLFF. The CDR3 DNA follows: TGTGCCAGCAGCCAGTCGTATGAAAAACTGTTTTTT.